The T cell receptor beta chain under discussion was sequenced for a study of T cell repertoires in cytomegalovirus infection. Study-wide context: The authors used CMV epitopes that were HLA-C-restricted (recently identified) and HLA-B-restricted (well studied).

TCRdb fed the reads into MiXCR, producing one record per CDR3 protein. This sample has around 770,000 distinct CDR3 sequences; just under 30% occur once, and the top ten carry over 10%. In the case of this clonotype: Its target is not known.

Deletions cut 8 bases from V and 0 bases from J, with 8 bases between. The germline CDR1 and CDR2 sequences are SNHLY and FYNNEI. This CDR3 comprises 13 residues. This clonotype was obtained from a human donor in good health (CMV status not recorded). Some clones in this sample may be carry-over from other donors' samples. The chain carries TRBV2 and TRBJ2-1; no clear D gene. The sample consisted of cultured CD8+ T cells from PBMCs, taken from culture after CMV antigen stimulation. The CDR3 spells CASPDGSYNEQFF. The CDR3 region has the DNA TGTGCCAGCCCTGATGGCTCCTACAATGAGCAGTTCTTC.